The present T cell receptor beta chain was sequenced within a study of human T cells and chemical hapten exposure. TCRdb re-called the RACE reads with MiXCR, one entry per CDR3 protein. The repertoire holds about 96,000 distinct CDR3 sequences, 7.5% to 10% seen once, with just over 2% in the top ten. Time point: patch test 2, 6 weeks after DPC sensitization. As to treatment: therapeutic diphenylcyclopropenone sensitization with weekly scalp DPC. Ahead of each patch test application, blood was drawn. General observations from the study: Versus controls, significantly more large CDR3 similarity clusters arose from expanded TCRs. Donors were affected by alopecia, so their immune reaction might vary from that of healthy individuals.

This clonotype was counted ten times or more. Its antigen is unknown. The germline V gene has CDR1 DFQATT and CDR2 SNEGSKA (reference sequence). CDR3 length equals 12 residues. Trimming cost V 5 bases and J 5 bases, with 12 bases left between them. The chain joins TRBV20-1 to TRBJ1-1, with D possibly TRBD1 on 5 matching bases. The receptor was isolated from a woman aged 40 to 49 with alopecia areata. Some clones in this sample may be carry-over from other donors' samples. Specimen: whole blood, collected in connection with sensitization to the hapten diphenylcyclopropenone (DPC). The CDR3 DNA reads TGCAGTGCTGCTGGGGGGGAGACTGAAGCTTTCTTT. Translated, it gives CSAAGGETEAFF.